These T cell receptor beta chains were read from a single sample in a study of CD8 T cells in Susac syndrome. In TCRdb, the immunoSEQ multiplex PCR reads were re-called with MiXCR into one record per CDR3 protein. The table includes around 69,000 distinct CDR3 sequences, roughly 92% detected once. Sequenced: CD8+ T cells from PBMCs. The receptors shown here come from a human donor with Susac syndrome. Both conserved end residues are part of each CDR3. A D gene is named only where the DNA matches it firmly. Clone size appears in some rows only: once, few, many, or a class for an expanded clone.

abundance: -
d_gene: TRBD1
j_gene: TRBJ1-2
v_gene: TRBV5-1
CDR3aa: CAGSWTGTGRNGYTF
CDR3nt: TGCGCCGGCAGCTGGACCGGGACAGGGAGGAATGGCTACACCTTC

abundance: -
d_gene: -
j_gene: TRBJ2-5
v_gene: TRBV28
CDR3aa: CASSPRTDQETQYF
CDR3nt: TGTGCCAGCAGTCCACGGACAGATCAAGAGACCCAGTACTTC

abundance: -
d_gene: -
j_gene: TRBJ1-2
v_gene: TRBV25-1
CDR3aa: CASSGEDHYGYTF
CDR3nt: TGTGCCAGCAGTGGCGAGGACCACTATGGCTACACCTTC

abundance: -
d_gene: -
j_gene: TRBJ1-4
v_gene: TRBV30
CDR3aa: CACPEATNEKLFF
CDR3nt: TGTGCCTGTCCAGAAGCAACTAATGAAAAACTGTTTTTT

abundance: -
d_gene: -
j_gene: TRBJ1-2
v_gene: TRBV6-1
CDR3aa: CASWTVLDNGYTF
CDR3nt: TGTGCCAGCTGGACAGTTTTAGATAATGGCTACACCTTC

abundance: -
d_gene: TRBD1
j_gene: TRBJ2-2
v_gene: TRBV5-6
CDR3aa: CASSTGTGGPGELFF
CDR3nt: TGTGCCAGCAGCACCGGGACAGGGGGCCCCGGGGAGCTGTTTTTT

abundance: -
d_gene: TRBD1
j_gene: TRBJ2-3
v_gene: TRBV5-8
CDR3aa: CASSLGQGEGPDTQYF
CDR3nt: TGTGCCAGCAGCTTGGGACAGGGAGAGGGGCCAGATACGCAGTATTTT

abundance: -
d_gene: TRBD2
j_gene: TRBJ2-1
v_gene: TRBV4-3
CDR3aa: CASSQDTSGSDEQFF
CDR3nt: TGCGCCAGCAGCCAAGATACTAGCGGGAGTGATGAGCAGTTCTTC

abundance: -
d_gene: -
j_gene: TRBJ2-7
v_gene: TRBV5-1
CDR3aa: CASRLKQYF
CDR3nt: TGCGCCAGCAGACTGAAGCAGTACTTC

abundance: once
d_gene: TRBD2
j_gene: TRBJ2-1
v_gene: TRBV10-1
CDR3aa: CASSELAGNNEQFF
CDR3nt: TGCGCCAGCAGTGAACTAGCGGGGAACAATGAGCAGTTCTTC